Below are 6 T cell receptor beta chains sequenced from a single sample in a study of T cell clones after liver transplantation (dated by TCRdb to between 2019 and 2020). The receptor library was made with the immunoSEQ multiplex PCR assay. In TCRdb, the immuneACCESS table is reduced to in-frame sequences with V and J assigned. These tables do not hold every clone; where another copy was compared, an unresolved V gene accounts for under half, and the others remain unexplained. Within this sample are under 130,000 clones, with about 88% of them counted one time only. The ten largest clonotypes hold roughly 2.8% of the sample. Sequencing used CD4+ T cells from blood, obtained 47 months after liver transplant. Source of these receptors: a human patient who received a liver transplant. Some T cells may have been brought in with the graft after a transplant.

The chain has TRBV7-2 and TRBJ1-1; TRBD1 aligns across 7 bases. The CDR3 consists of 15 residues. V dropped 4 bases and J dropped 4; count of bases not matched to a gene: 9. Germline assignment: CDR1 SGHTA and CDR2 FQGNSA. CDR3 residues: CASSSTGSESTEAFF. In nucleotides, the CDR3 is TGTGCCAGCAGCTCGACAGGGAGTGAAAGCACTGAAGCTTTCTTT.

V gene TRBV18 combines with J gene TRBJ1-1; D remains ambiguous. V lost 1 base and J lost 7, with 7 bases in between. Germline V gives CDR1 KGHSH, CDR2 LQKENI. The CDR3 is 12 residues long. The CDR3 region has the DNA TGTGCCAGCTCACCACTAGACGGTGAAGCTTTCTTT. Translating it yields CASSPLDGEAFF.

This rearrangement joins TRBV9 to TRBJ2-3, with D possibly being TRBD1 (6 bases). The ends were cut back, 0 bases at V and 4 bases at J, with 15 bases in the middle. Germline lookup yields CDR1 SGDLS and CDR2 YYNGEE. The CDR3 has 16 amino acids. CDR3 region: CASSVGGTFSPDTQYF. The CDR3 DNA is TGTGCCAGCAGCGTAGGAGGGACATTCTCCCCAGATACGCAGTATTTT.

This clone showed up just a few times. The CDR3 reads CASSPLGGQERNTEAFF. As DNA, the CDR3 is TGTGCCAGCTCACCATTGGGGGGACAGGAACGGAACACTGAAGCTTTCTTT. The chain has TRBV18 and TRBJ1-1; 8 bases match TRBD1. Per germline, CDR1 KGHSH and CDR2 LQKENI. This CDR3 is 17 amino acids long. V lost 2 bases, J lost 1 base, and 9 bases stayed unmatched. Looking up the rest from reference TRBV18 and TRBJ1-1 gives the full variable domain: NAGVMQNPRHLVRRRGQEARLRCSPMKGHSHVYWYRQLPEEGLKFMVYLQKENIIDESGMPKERFSAEFPKEGPSILRIQQVVRGDSAAYFCASSPLGGQERNTEAFFGQGTRLTVV.

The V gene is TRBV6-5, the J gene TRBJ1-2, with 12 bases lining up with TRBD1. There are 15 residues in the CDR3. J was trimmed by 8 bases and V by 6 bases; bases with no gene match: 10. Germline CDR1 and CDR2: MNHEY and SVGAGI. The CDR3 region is CASRTGTGGSRGYTF. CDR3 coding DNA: TGTGCCAGCAGGACCGGGACAGGGGGCTCCCGGGGCTACACCTTC.

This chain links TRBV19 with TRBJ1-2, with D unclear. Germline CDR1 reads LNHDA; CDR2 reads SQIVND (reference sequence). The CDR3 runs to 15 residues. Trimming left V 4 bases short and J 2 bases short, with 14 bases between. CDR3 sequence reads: CASSTSSHENYGYTF. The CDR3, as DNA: TGTGCCAGTAGTACCTCCTCACACGAAAACTATGGCTACACCTTC.